The TCR beta chain described here comes from a study of blood T cell repertoires in COVID-19. Background on the study: Acute and convalescent COVID-19 specimens originated in the United States, Italy and Spain.

Clones were read by immunoSEQ multiplex PCR, and TCRdb kept only the in-frame ones, dropping some. Among 220,000 or so clones listed, 90% were seen once. Germline V lookup: CDR1 SGHRS, CDR2 YFSETQ. The CDR3 consists of 18 residues. Between the trimmed V and J ends, which lost 5 bases and 0 bases, there was a span of 20 bases. Participants' reported clinical history set cohort assignment. This clonotype originated in a man aged 25-40 years who had been exposed to COVID-19. The chain carries TRBV5-1 and TRBJ2-2, with a weak D call TRBD2 (6 bases). Sequencing was carried out using PBMCs or T cells enriched from blood (not recorded which). CDR3 sequence: CASRSTAGLSPNTGELFF. In nucleotides, the CDR3 is TGCGCCAGCAGATCGACGGCAGGACTATCTCCGAACACCGGGGAGCTGTTTTTT.